Here is one T cell receptor beta chain with its context. What it binds is not known. The CDR3 covers 13 residues. Looked up from germline, CDR1 is SNHLY and CDR2 is FYNNEI. V was clipped by 3 bases and J by 7 bases, with 12 bases between them. This specimen comes from a study of shared clonotypes between healthy human individuals. Across the study: Aged between 18 and 49, the donors were a couple of women and a few men.

Profiled with immunoSEQ multiplex PCR; TCRdb holds only in-frame clones, not every one. The table records around 700,000 clones, approximately 74% of them present only once. Study-level points and caveats: Between several donors, naive CD4 clonotypes were shared at a level of about 5%. All-four-donor shared clonotypes had higher generation probabilities than non-shared clonotypes did. Sampling was confined to blood; repertoires within tissues likely differ.

The sequencing input was memory CD4+ T cells sorted from blood. As to subset: CD45RA-negative fraction. The chain carries TRBV2 and TRBJ1-2; D unclear. This receptor was obtained from a woman under 40 in good health. The CDR3, as DNA: TGTGCCAGCAGTGAGAGTCAGGTGGCTGGCTACACCTTC. Its protein is CASSESQVAGYTF.